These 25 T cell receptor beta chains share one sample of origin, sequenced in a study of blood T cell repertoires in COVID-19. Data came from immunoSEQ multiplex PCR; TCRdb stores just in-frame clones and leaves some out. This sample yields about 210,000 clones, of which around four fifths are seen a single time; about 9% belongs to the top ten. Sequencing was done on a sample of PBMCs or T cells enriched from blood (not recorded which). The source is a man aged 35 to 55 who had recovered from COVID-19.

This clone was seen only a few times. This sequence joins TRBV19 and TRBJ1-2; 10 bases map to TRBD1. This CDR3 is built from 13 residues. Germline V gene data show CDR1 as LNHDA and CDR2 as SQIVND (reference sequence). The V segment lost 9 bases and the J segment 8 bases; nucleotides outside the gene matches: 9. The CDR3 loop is CASGTGEVWGYTF. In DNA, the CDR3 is TGTGCCAGCGGGACAGGGGAGGTATGGGGCTACACCTTC.

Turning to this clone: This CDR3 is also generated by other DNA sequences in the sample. CDR3 residues: CASSPDRASYNEQFF. The CDR3 DNA reads as TGTGCCAGCAGCCCCGACAGGGCCTCCTACAATGAGCAGTTCTTC. The chain recombines TRBV7-2 with TRBJ2-1; 7 nucleotides line up with TRBD1. This CDR3 has 15 residues. V lost 5 bases to trimming and J lost 0 bases; unmatched junction nucleotides: 4. Germline CDR1 SGHTA, CDR2 FQGNSA.

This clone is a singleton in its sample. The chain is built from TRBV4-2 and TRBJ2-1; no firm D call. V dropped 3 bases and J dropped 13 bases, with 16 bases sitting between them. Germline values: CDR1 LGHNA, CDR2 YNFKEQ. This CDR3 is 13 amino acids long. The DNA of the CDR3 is TGTGCCAGCAGCCATGGTAACGGTCTACCCCAGTTCTTC. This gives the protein CASSHGNGLPQFF.

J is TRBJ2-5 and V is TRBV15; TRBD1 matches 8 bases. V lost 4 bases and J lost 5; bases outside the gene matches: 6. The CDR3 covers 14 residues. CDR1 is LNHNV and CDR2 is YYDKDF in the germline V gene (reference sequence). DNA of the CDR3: TGTGCCACCAGCATTGGACAGGGCTGGGAGACCCAGTACTTC. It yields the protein CATSIGQGWETQYF.

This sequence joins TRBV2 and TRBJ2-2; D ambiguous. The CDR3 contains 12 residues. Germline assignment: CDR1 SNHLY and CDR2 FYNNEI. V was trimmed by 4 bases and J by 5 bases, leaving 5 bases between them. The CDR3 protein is CASSVLTGELFF. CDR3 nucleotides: TGTGCCAGCAGTGTCCTAACCGGGGAGCTGTTTTTT.

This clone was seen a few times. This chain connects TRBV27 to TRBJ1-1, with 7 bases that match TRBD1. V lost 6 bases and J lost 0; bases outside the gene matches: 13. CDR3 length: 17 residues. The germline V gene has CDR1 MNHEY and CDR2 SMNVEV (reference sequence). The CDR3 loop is CASSYRPGTVMNTEAFF. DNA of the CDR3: TGTGCCAGCAGCTATAGACCCGGGACAGTGATGAACACTGAAGCTTTCTTT.

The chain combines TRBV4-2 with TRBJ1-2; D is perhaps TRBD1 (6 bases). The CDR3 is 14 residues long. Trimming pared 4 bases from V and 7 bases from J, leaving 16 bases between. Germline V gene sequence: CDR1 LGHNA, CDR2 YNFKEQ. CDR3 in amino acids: CASSRQGQLGGYTF. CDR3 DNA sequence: TGTGCCAGCAGCCGGCAGGGGCAACTTGGTGGCTACACCTTC.

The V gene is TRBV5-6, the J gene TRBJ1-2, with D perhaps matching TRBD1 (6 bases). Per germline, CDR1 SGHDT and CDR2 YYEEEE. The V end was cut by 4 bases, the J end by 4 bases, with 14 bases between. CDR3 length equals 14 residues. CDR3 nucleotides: TGTGCCAGCAGCCTTCTCACAGGGACCTATGGCTACACCTTC. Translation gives CASSLLTGTYGYTF.

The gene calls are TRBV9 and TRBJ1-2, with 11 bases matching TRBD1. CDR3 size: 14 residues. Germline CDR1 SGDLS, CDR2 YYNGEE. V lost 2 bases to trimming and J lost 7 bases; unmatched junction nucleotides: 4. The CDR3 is CASSVGQGAVGYTF. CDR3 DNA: TGTGCCAGCAGCGTCGGACAGGGGGCTGTTGGCTACACCTTC.

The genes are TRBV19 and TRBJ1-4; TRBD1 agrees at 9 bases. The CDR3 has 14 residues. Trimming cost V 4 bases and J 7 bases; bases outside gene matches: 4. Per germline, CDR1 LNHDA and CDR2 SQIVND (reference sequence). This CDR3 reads CASSNRGLFEKLFF. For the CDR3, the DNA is TGTGCCAGTAGTAACAGGGGGCTTTTTGAAAAACTGTTTTTT. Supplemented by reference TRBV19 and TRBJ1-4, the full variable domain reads DGGITQSPKYLFRKEGQNVTLSCEQNLNHDAMYWYRQDPGQGLRLIYYSQIVNDFQKGDIAEGYSVSREKKESFPLTVTSAQKNPTAFYLCASSNRGLFEKLFFGSGTQLSVL.

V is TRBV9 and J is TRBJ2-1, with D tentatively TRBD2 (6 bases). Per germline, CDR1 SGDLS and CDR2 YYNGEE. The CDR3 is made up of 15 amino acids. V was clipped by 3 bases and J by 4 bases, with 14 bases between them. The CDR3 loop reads CASSGGSGMYNEQFF. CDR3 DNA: TGTGCCAGCAGCGGGGGTAGCGGAATGTACAATGAGCAGTTCTTC.

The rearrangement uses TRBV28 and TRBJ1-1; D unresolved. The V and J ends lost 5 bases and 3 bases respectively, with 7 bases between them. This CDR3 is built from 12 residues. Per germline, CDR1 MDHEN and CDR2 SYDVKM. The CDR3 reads CASSPMYTEAFF. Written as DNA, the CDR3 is TGTGCCAGCAGTCCCATGTACACTGAAGCTTTCTTT.

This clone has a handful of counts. For the CDR3, the DNA is TGTGCCACCAGCCGTACCCCGAGCGGGACCCAGTACTTC. Residues: CATSRTPSGTQYF. The chain couples TRBV15 to TRBJ2-5; weak D call: TRBD2 (5 bases). V was clipped by 5 bases and J by 7 bases, with 14 bases between them. From germline, CDR1 is LNHNV and CDR2 YYDKDF (reference sequence). The CDR3 is made up of 13 amino acids. Complete variable domain (other parts from reference TRBV15 and TRBJ2-5): DAMVIQNPRYQVTQFGKPVTLSCSQTLNHNVMYWYQQKSSQAPKLLFHYYDKDFNNEADTPDNFQSRRPNTSFCFLDIRSPGLGDTAMYLCATSRTPSGTQYFGPGTRLLVL.

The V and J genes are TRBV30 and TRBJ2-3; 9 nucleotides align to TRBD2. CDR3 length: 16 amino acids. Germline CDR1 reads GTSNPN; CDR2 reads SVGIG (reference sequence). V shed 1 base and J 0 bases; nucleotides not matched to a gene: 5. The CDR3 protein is CAWSAQSGGSTDTQYF. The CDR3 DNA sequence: TGTGCCTGGAGTGCCCAGAGCGGGGGGAGCACAGATACGCAGTATTTT.

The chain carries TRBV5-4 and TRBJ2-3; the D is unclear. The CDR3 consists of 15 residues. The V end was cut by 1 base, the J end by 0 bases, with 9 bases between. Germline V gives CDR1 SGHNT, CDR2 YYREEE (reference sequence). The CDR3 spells CASSLRYSSTDTQYF. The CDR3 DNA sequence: TGTGCCAGCAGCTTGCGTTACAGCAGCACAGATACGCAGTATTTT.

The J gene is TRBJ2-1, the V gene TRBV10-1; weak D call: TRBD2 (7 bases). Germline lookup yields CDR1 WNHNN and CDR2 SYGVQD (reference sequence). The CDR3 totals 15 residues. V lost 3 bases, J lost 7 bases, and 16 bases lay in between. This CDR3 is CASSDRRGRGNEQFF. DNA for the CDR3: TGCGCCAGCAGTGATAGGCGGGGGCGAGGGAATGAGCAGTTCTTC.

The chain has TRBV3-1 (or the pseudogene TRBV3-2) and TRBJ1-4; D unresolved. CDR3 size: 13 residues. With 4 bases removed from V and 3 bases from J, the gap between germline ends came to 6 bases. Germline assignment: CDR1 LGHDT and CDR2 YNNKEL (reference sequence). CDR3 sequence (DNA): TGTGCCAGCAGCCCCGTGTCTAATGAAAAACTGTTTTTT. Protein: CASSPVSNEKLFF.

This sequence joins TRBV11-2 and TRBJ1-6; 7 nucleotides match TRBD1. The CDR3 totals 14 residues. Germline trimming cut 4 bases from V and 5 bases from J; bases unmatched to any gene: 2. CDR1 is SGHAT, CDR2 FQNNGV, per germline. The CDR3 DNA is TGTGCCAGCAGCTCGGACAGGAATAATTCACCCCTCCACTTT. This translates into CASSSDRNNSPLHF. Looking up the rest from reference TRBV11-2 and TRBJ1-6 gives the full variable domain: EAGVAQSPRYKIIEKRQSVAFWCNPISGHATLYWYQQILGQGPKLLIQFQNNGVVDDSQLPKDRFSAERLKGVDSTLKIQPAKLEDSAVYLCASSSDRNNSPLHFGNGTRLTVT.

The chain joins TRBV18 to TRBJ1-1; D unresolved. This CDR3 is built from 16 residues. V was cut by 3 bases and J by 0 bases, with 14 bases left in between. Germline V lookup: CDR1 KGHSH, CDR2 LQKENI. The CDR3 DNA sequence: TGTGCCAGCTCACCGGGAGGGATAACCGTGAACACTGAAGCTTTCTTT. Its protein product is CASSPGGITVNTEAFF.

This CDR3 reads CASSTGLAGGLADTQYF. In DNA, the CDR3 is TGTGCCAGCAGCACTGGACTAGCGGGGGGGCTGGCAGATACGCAGTATTTT. The chain couples TRBV7-2 to TRBJ2-3, with 15 bases aligning to TRBD2. CDR1 and CDR2 from the germline V gene are SGHTA and FQGNSA. V lost 5 bases to trimming and J lost 4 bases; unmatched junction nucleotides: 7. The CDR3 runs 17 residues.

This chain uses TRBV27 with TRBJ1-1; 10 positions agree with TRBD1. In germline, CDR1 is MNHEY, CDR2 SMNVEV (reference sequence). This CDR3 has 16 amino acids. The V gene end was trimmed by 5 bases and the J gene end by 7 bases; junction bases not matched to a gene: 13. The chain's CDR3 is CASSPHFGQGGGEAFF. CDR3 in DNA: TGTGCCAGCAGTCCCCATTTTGGACAGGGGGGCGGTGAAGCTTTCTTT.

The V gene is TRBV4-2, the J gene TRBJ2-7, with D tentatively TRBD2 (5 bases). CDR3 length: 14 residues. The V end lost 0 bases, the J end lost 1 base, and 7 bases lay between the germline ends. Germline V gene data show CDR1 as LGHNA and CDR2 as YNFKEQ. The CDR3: CASSQERVSYEQYF. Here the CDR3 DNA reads TGTGCCAGCAGCCAAGAGCGGGTTTCCTACGAGCAGTACTTC.

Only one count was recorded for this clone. Here the CDR3 DNA reads TGTGCCAGCAGCCCCCCGGGTCTAGCGGGAGGGCGAGAGCAGTACTTC. It codes for CASSPPGLAGGREQYF. The J gene is TRBJ2-7, the V gene TRBV7-2; 12 positions match TRBD2. The germline CDR1 and CDR2 sequences are SGHTA and FQGNSA. The CDR3 runs 16 residues. Losses at the gene ends were 5 bases for V and 7 bases for J; bases not matched to a gene: 12.

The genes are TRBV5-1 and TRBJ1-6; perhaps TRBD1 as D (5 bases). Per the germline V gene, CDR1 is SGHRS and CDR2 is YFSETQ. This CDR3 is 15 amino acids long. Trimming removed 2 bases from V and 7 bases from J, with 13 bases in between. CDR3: CASSFWGDANSPLHF. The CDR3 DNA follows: TGCGCCAGCAGCTTTTGGGGGGACGCCAATTCACCCCTCCACTTT.

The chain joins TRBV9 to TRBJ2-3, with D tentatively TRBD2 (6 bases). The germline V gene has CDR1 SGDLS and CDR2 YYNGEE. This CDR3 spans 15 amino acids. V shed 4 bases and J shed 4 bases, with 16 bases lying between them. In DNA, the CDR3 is TGTGCCAGCAGCCCGAGCGGGTTCGGCTCAGATACGCAGTATTTT. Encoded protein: CASSPSGFGSDTQYF.